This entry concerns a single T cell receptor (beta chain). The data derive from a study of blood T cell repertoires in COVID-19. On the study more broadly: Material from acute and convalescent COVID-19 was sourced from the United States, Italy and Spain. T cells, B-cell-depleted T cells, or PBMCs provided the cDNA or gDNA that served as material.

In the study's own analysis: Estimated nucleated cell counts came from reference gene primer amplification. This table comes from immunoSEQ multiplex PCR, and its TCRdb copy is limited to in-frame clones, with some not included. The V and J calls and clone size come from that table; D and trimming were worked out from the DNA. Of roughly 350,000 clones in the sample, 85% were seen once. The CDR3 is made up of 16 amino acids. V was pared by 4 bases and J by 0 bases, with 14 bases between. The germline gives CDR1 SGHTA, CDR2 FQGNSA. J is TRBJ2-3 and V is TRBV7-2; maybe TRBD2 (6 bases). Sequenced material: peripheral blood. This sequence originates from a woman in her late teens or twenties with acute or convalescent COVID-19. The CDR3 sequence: CASSSPEGGSTDTQYF. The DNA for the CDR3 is TGTGCCAGCAGCTCCCCTGAGGGAGGTAGCACAGATACGCAGTATTTT.